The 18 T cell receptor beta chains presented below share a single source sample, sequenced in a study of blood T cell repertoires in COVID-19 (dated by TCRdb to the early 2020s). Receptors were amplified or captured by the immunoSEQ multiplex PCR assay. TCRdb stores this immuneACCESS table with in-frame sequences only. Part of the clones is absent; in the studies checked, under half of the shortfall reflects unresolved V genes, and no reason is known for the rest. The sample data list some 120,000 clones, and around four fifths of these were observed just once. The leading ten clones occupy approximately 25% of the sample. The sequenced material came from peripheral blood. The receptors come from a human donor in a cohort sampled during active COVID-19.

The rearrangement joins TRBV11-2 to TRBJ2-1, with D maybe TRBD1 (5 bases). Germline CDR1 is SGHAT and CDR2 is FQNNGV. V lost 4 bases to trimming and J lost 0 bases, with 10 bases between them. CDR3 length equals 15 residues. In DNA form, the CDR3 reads TGTGCCAGCAGCTCAGACAGTTACTCCTACAATGAGCAGTTCTTC. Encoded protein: CASSSDSYSYNEQFF.

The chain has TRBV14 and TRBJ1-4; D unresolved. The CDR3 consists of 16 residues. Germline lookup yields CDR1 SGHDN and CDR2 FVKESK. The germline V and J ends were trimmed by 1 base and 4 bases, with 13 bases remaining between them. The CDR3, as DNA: TGTGCCAGCAGCCAAGGCTTGGCCGGACTTAATGAAAAACTGTTTTTT. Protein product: CASSQGLAGLNEKLFF.

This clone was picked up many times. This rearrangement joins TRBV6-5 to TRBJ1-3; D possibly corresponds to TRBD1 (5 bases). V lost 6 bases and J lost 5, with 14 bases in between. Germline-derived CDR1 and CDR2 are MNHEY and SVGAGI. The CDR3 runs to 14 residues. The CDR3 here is CASRETATRNTIYF. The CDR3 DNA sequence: TGTGCCAGCAGGGAGACAGCAACTAGAAACACCATATATTTT.

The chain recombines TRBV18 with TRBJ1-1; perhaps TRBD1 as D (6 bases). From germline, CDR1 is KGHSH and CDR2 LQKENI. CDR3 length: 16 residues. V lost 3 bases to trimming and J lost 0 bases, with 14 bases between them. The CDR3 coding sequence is TGTGCCAGCTCACCTGTAAGGGGGGGGATGAACACTGAAGCTTTCTTT. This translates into CASSPVRGGMNTEAFF.

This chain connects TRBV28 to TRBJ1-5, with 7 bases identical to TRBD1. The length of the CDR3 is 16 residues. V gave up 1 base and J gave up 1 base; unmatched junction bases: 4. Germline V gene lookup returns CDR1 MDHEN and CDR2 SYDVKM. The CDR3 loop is CASSLLPGGSNQPQHF. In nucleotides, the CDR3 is TGTGCCAGCAGTTTATTACCAGGGGGAAGCAATCAGCCCCAGCATTTT.

For the CDR3, the DNA is TGTGCCTGGAGTGTACATAAGCATGAGAGAGGTGGCTACACCTTC. It translates to CAWSVHKHERGGYTF. The chain joins TRBV30 to TRBJ1-2; D call uncertain. Trimming stripped 0 bases from V and 7 bases from J, with 18 bases between. This CDR3 contains 15 residues. From germline, CDR1 is GTSNPN and CDR2 SVGIG (reference sequence).

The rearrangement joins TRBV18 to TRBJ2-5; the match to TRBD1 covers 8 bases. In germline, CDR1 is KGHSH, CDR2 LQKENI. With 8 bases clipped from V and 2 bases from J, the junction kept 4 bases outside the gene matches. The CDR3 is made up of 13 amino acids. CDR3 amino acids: CASRTGTQETQYF. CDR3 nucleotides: TGTGCCAGCCGGACAGGGACGCAAGAGACCCAGTACTTC.

Here the CDR3 DNA reads TGTGCCAGCAGCTTGGGGGTGGGACAGGGGGGATACAATGAGCAGTTCTTC. This gives the protein CASSLGVGQGGYNEQFF. The chain combines TRBV5-4 with TRBJ2-1; 11 bases match TRBD1. This CDR3 region has 17 residues. Germline CDR1 is SGHNT and CDR2 is YYREEE (reference sequence). V lost 0 bases, J lost 4 bases, and 6 bases stayed unmatched.

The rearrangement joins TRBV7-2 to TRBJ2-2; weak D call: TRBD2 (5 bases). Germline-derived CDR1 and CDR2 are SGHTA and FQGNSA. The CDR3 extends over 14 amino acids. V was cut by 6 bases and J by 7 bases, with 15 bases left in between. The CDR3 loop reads CASRPSGGRGELFF. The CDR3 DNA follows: TGTGCCAGCAGACCAAGCGGAGGCCGCGGGGAGCTGTTTTTT.

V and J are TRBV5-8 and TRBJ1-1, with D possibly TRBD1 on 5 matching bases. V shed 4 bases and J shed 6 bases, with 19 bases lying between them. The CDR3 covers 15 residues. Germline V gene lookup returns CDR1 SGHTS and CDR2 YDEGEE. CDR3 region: CASSPLGQGGAEAFF. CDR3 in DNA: TGTGCCAGCAGCCCCCTCGGCCAGGGCGGGGCTGAAGCTTTCTTT.

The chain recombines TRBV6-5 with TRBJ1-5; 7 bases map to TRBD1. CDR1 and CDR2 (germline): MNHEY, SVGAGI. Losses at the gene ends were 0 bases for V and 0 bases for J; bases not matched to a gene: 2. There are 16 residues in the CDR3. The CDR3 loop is CASSYSRQGSNQPQHF. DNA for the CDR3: TGTGCCAGCAGTTACTCGCGACAGGGTAGCAATCAGCCCCAGCATTTT.

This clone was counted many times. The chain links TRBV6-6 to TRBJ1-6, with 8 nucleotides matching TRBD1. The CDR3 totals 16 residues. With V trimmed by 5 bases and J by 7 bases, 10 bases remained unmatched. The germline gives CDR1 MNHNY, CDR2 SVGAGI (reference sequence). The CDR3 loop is CASSPLQGAQNSPLHF. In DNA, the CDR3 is TGTGCCAGCAGTCCTCTCCAGGGGGCGCAAAATTCACCCCTCCACTTT.

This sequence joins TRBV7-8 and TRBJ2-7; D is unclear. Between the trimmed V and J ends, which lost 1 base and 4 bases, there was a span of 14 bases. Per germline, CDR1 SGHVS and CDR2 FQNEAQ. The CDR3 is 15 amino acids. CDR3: CASSLGGQSPYEQYF. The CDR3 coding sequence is TGTGCCAGCAGCTTAGGTGGCCAATCCCCATACGAGCAGTACTTC.

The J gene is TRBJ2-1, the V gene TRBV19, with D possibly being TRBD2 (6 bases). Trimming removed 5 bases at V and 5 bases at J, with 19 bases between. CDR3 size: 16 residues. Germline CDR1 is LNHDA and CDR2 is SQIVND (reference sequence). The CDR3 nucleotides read TGTGCCAGTAGTTCCTTAGGCGGGGTGGGACACAATGAGCAGTTCTTC. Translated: CASSSLGGVGHNEQFF.

CDR3 nucleotide sequence: TGTGCCAGCAGTTCCCCTATGAATACCGGGGCCGGGGAGCTGTTTTTT. This sequence encodes CASSSPMNTGAGELFF. This chain joins TRBV28 and TRBJ2-2; a possible D gene is TRBD2 (5 bases). The CDR3 has 16 amino acids. From germline, CDR1 is MDHEN and CDR2 SYDVKM. The V and J ends lost 4 bases and 6 bases respectively, with 18 bases between them. The variable domain in full, with the rest retrieved from reference TRBV28 and TRBJ2-2, is DVKVTQSSRYLVKRTGEKVFLECVQDMDHENMFWYRQDPGLGLRLIYFSYDVKMKEKGDIPEGYSVSREKKERFSLILESASTNQTSMYLCASSSPMNTGAGELFFGEGSRLTVL.

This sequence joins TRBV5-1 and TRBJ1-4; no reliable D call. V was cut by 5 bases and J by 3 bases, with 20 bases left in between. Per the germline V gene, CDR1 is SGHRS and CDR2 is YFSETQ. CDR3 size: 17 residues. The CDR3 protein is CASRVGTRNAANEKLFF. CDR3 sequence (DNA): TGCGCCAGCAGAGTCGGAACCCGGAACGCGGCTAATGAAAAACTGTTTTTT.

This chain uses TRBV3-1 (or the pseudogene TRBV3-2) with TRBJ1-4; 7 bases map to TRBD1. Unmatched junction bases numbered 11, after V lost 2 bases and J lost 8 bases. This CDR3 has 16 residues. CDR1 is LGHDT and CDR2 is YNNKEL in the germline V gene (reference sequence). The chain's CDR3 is CASSQKGTVGWEKLFF. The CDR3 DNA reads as TGTGCCAGCAGCCAAAAAGGGACAGTTGGTTGGGAAAAACTGTTTTTT.

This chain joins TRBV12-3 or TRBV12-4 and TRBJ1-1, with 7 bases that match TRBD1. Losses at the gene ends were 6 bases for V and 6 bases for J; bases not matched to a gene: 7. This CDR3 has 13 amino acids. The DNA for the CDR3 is TGTGCCAGCAGCCTTGACAGGGCCGCTGAAGCTTTCTTT. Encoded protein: CASSLDRAAEAFF.